This TCR beta chain was profiled in a study of neoadjuvant anti-PD-1 for oral cavity cancer. Broader study findings: Treg/Th17 ratio rose with pretreatment blood and fell with post-treatment tumor TCRbeta clonality. With a few patients per group, TCR findings need larger cohorts.

About this clone itself: Its cognate antigen is unknown.

V lost 4 bases and J lost 4, with 16 bases in between. The CDR3 length is 15 residues. Germline lookup yields CDR1 SGDLS and CDR2 YYNGEE. PBMC libraries mostly used about 500 ng of input genomic DNA, with six replicates per sample. This table comes from immunoSEQ multiplex PCR, and its TCRdb copy is limited to in-frame clones, with some not included. Of around 60,000 clones listed, under 85% were seen once; the top ten hold 2.5% to 3%. This sequence was found in a person between 40 and 79 years old with oral cavity squamous cell carcinoma. Sequenced material: PBMCs, taken before nivolumab (anti-PD-1) treatment. This chain uses TRBV9 with TRBJ2-3, with a possible D match to TRBD2 (7 bases). Written as DNA, the CDR3 is TGTGCCAGCAGCTTAGGGGGGGCAGCGGCAGATACGCAGTATTTT. This gives the protein CASSLGGAAADTQYF.